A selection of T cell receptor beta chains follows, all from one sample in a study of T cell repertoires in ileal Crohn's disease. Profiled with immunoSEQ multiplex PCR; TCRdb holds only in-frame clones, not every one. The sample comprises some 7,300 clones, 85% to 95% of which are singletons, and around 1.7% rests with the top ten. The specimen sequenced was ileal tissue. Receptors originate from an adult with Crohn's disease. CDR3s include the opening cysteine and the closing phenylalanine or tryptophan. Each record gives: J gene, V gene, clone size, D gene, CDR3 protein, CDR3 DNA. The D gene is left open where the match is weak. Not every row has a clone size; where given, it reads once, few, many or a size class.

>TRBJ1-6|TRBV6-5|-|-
CASTFKRTTYTLHF
TGTGCCAGCACATTCAAGAGGACAACCTACACCCTCCACTTT
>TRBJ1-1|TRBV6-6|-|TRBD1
CASSYKGQGTTEAFF
TGTGCCAGCAGTTACAAGGGACAGGGGACCACTGAAGCTTTCTTT
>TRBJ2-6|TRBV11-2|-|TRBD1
CASSRYPGTVSGANVLTF
TGTGCCAGCAGCAGATATCCCGGGACAGTCTCTGGGGCCAACGTCCTGACTTTC
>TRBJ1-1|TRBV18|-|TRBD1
CASSQGDRVNTEAFF
TGTGCCAGCTCACAGGGGGACAGGGTGAACACTGAAGCTTTCTTT
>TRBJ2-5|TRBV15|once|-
CATSRDPRDSEETQYF
TGTGCCACCAGCAGAGATCCGCGGGACAGCGAAGAGACCCAGTACTTC
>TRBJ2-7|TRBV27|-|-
CASSLGRAGKGREQYF
TGTGCCAGCAGTTTGGGCAGGGCAGGGAAAGGTCGCGAGCAGTACTTC
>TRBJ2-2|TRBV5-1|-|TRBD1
CASSGVTGISTGELFF
TGCGCCAGCAGCGGAGTGACAGGGATCTCCACCGGGGAGCTGTTTTTT
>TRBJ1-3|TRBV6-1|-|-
CASSEEVARGGNTIYF
TGTGCCAGCAGTGAAGAGGTCGCCAGGGGTGGAAACACCATATATTTT
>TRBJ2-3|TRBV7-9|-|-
CASGRTDTQYF
TGTGCCAGCGGGAGGACAGATACGCAGTATTTT
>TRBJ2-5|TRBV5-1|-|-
CASSFREETQYF
TGCGCCAGCAGCTTTCGGGAAGAGACCCAGTACTTC
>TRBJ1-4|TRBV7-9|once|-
CASSPGQSTNEKLFF
TGTGCCAGCAGCCCAGGACAGTCAACTAATGAAAAACTGTTTTTT
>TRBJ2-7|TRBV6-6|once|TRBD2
CASSYSDSGRGYEQYF
TGTGCCAGCAGTTACTCTGACAGCGGGAGAGGGTACGAGCAGTACTTC
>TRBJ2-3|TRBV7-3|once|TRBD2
CASSGTSGSKDTQYF
TGTGCCAGCAGCGGGACTAGCGGGAGTAAGGATACGCAGTATTTT
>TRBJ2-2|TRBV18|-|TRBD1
CASSPGQGAVGELFF
TGTGCCAGCTCACCTGGACAGGGGGCTGTCGGGGAGCTGTTTTTT
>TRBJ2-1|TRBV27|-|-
CASSPLSSYNEQFF
TGTGCCAGCAGTCCCCTCAGCTCCTACAATGAGCAGTTCTTC
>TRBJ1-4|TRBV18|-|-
CASSPNQAAFEKLFF
TGTGCCAGCTCACCGAATCAGGCTGCTTTCGAAAAACTGTTTTTT
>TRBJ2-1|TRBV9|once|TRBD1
CASSVAGTGFGEQFF
TGTGCCAGCAGCGTAGCGGGGACAGGGTTTGGTGAGCAGTTCTTC
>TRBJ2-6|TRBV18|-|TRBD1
CASSAGTDLAANVLTF
TGTGCCAGCTCAGCTGGGACAGACCTTGCGGCCAACGTCCTGACTTTC
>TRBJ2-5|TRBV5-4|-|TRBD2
CASSSGGGETQYF
TGTGCCAGCAGCTCGGGAGGTGGAGAGACCCAGTACTTC
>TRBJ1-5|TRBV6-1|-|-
CASLRGDYSNQPQHF
TGTGCCAGCCTTCGGGGAGATTATAGCAATCAGCCCCAGCATTTT
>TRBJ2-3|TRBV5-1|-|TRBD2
CASSLNAGGPTDTQYF
TGCGCCAGCAGCTTGAACGCGGGAGGGCCGACAGATACGCAGTATTTT
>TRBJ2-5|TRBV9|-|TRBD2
CASSVGGLAGQETQYF
TGTGCCAGCAGCGTAGGGGGACTAGCGGGACAAGAGACCCAGTACTTC
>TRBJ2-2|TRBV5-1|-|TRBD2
CASSWRSGTVNTGELFF
TGCGCCAGCAGTTGGAGGAGCGGGACGGTGAACACCGGGGAGCTGTTTTTT
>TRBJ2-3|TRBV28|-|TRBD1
CASSYRGLSTDTQYF
TGTGCCAGCAGCTACAGGGGGCTTAGCACAGATACGCAGTATTTT
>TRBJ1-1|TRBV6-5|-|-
CASTLWVQLAEAFF
TGTGCCAGCACGTTATGGGTGCAACTAGCTGAAGCTTTCTTT
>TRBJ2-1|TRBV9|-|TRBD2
CASSARLASNEQFF
TGTGCCAGCAGCGCGCGACTAGCGTCTAATGAGCAGTTCTTC
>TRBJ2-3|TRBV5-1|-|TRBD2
CASSPGLAGGAFTDTQYF
TGCGCCAGCAGCCCGGGACTAGCGGGAGGTGCCTTTACAGATACGCAGTATTTT
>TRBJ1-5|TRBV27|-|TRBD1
CASRRQGAKNQPQHF
TGTGCCAGCAGACGACAGGGGGCGAAAAATCAGCCCCAGCATTTT
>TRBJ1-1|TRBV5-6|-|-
CASSWSITEAFF
TGTGCCAGCAGTTGGAGTATCACTGAAGCTTTCTTT
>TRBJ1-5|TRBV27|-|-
CASSLSWGGPGHSNQPQHF
TGTGCCAGCAGTTTATCGTGGGGGGGGCCCGGACATAGCAATCAGCCCCAGCATTTT
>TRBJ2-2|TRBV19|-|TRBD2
CASSNGLAANTGELFF
TGTGCCAGTAGTAACGGGCTAGCGGCGAACACCGGGGAGCTGTTTTTT
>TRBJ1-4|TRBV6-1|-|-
CASSEAAGNEKLFF
TGTGCCAGCAGTGAAGCAGCAGGGAATGAAAAACTGTTTTTT
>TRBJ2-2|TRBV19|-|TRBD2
CASSTLAGLSGELFF
TGTGCCAGTAGTACCCTAGCGGGGCTGTCCGGGGAGCTGTTTTTT
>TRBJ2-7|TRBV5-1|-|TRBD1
CASSLGDRGGEQYF
TGCGCCAGCAGCTTAGGTGACAGGGGAGGCGAGCAGTACTTC
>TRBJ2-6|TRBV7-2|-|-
CASSPQGTSGANVLTF
TGTGCCAGCAGCCCTCAGGGCACCTCTGGGGCCAACGTCCTGACTTTC
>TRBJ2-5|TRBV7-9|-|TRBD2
CASSASGGAETQYF
TGTGCCAGCAGCGCCTCCGGGGGGGCAGAGACCCAGTACTTC
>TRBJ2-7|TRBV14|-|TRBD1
CASSRSGTGSEQYF
TGTGCCAGCAGCCGATCCGGGACAGGGTCCGAGCAGTACTTC
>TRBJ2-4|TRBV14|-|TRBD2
CASSQGLAGGGDAKNIQYF
TGTGCCAGCAGCCAAGGACTAGCGGGAGGAGGAGACGCCAAAAACATTCAGTACTTC
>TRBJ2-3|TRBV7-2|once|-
CASSSSQDTQYF
TGTGCCAGCAGCTCAAGCCAAGATACGCAGTATTTT
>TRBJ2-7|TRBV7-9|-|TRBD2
CASSPDQSLAGSYEQYF
TGTGCCAGCAGCCCAGACCAATCTCTAGCGGGGTCATACGAGCAGTACTTC
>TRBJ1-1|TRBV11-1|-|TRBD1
CASSLLVGQGDTEAFF
TGTGCCAGCAGCTTATTGGTAGGACAGGGGGACACTGAAGCTTTCTTT
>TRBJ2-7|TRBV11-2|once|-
CASSFGASLPGEQYF
TGTGCCAGCAGCTTCGGCGCTTCGCTCCCGGGCGAGCAGTACTTC
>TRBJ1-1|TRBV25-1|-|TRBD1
CASRQRQGTSEAFF
TGTGCCAGCAGACAAAGACAGGGAACGTCTGAAGCTTTCTTT
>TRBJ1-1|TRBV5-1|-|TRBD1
CASSSYTGAGTEAFF
TGCGCCAGCAGCTCATATACAGGGGCCGGCACTGAAGCTTTCTTT
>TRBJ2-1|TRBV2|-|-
CASNPGRSDNEQFF
TGTGCCAGCAACCCAGGGCGATCGGACAATGAGCAGTTCTTC
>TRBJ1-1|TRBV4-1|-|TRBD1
CASSQGDRFNTEAFF
TGCGCCAGCAGCCAAGGGGACAGGTTCAACACTGAAGCTTTCTTT
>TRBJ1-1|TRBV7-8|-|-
CASSSGWPLTEAFF
TGTGCCAGCAGCTCAGGGTGGCCCCTCACTGAAGCTTTCTTT
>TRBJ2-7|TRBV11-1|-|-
CASSPRDIGTYEQYF
TGTGCCAGCAGCCCTAGGGACATAGGCACCTACGAGCAGTACTTC
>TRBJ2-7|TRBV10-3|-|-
CAIAADFSYEQYF
TGTGCCATCGCGGCGGATTTCTCCTACGAGCAGTACTTC
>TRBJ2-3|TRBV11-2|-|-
CASSPHRLSSTDTQYF
TGTGCCAGCAGCCCACACAGGCTCTCTAGCACAGATACGCAGTATTTT
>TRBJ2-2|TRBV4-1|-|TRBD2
CASSQDLGLAGVVGELFF
TGCGCCAGCAGCCAAGATTTGGGACTAGCGGGAGTAGTCGGGGAGCTGTTTTTT
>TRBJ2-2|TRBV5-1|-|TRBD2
CASSWGPLAVNTGELFF
TGCGCCAGCAGCTGGGGCCCCCTAGCGGTGAACACCGGGGAGCTGTTTTTT
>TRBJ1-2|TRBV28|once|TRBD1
CASSTQGDPLGYTF
TGTGCCAGCAGTACCCAGGGGGACCCTCTCGGCTACACCTTC
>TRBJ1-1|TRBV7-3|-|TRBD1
CASSQGGGTEAFF
TGTGCCAGCAGCCAGGGGGGCGGCACTGAAGCTTTCTTT
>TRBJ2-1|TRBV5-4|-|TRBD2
CASRLGTSGNNEQFF
TGTGCCAGCCGCTTGGGGACTAGCGGGAACAATGAGCAGTTCTTC
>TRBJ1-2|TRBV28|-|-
CASSGGGNYGYTF
TGTGCCAGCAGCGGGGGGGGGAACTATGGCTACACCTTC
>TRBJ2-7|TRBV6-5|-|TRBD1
CASSYIPGTGTYEQYF
TGTGCCAGCAGTTACATCCCCGGGACAGGAACCTACGAGCAGTACTTC
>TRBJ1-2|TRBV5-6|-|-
CASSFLGQSNYGYTF
TGTGCCAGCAGCTTTCTCGGACAGTCCAACTATGGCTACACCTTC
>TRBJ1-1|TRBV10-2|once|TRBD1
CASSFDRGLEAFF
TGCGCCAGCAGTTTTGACAGGGGCCTTGAAGCTTTCTTT
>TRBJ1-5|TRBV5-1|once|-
CASKRMTATNQPQHF
TGCGCCAGCAAAAGGATGACAGCTACAAATCAGCCCCAGCATTTT